This T cell receptor beta chain was identified in a study of shared clonotypes between healthy human individuals. Method: immunoSEQ multiplex PCR; TCRdb's copy keeps in-frame clones and lacks some. This table holds fewer than 850,000 clones, roughly 78% found once. The CDR3 is 11 amino acids. J lost 11 bases, V lost 4 bases, and 5 bases had no gene match. Germline lookup yields CDR1 GTSNPN and CDR2 SVGIG (reference sequence). The study's findings and limits: Read depth was anticipated to influence clonotype sharing among donors.

Concerning this clone itself: No antigen is known for it.

V is TRBV30 and J is TRBJ2-1; 7 bases fit TRBD2. Source material: memory CD4+ T cells sorted from blood. The subset denotes: CD45RA-negative fraction. This TCR was recovered from a woman aged 30 to 39 in good health. DNA of the CDR3: TGTGCCTGGATAACGGGACTACAGCAGTTCTTC. It translates to CAWITGLQQFF. Full variable domain (rest looked up from reference TRBV30 and TRBJ2-1): SQTIHQWPATLVQPVGSPLSLECTVEGTSNPNLYWYRQAAGRGLQLLFYSVGIGQISSEVPQNLSASRPQDRQFILSSKKLLLSDSGFYLCAWITGLQQFFGPGTRLTVL.